This T cell receptor (beta chain) is from a study of blood T cell repertoires in COVID-19. Overall study: PBMCs, B-cell-depleted T cells, or T cells provided the cDNA or gDNA that made up the material.

Either two negative PCRs, clearance, or symptom resolution qualified Cohort 3 donors as recovered. Original processing notes: Amplification of reference gene primers was used by the study to estimate nucleated cell counts. Using immunoSEQ multiplex PCR, the repertoire was profiled, and TCRdb retains in-frame clones only, with some absent. That table furnishes V, J and clone size, whereas the DNA furnished D and trimming. The top ten clones hold more than 9% of a sample with about 300,000 clones, 86% of them seen once. The source material was PBMCs or T cells enriched from blood (not recorded which). This TCR came from a woman between 18 and 30 years old who had recovered from COVID-19.

CDR3 amino acids: CASSHFRDRGPLETQYF. CDR3 DNA sequence: TGCGCCAGCAGTCACTTCCGGGACAGGGGCCCGCTGGAGACCCAGTACTTC. This chain links TRBV23-1 with TRBJ2-5, with 10 positions matching TRBD1. TRBV23-1 is designated an ORF whose function remains uncertain. The length of the CDR3 is 17 residues. Unmatched junction bases numbered 12, after V lost 3 bases and J lost 5 bases.